The subject of this entry is one T cell receptor beta chain. What it binds is unknown. TCRdb ran MiXCR on the RT-PCR reads and lists one entry per CDR3 protein. There are roughly 780,000 distinct CDR3 sequences in the sample; approximately 17% occur only once, and 9.5% to 13% lies in the top ten. These data are taken from a study of response to subunit inactivated influenza vaccine. This CDR3 has 14 residues. V lost 0 bases and J lost 0; bases outside the gene matches: 2. Germline lookup yields CDR1 DFQATT and CDR2 SNEGSKA (reference sequence). General study results and limits: Authors suggested seasonal influenza vaccinations each recruit few new T cells.

This clonotype originated in a man over 45 who received an inactivated influenza vaccine. This chain links TRBV20-1 with TRBJ2-7; 7 positions agree with TRBD1. The starting material was PBMCs from blood, obtained 5 days after vaccination. CDR3 DNA sequence: TGCAGTGCTAGAGAGTGGGACAGCTCCTACGAGCAGTACTTC. It yields the protein CSAREWDSSYEQYF.